A single sample is the source of the 27 T cell receptor beta chains below, sequenced in a study of T cell repertoires in cytomegalovirus infection. For these TCRs, the target antigens are not known. TCRdb called the reads again in MiXCR, with one record for every CDR3 protein. The repertoire holds more than 45,000 distinct CDR3 sequences, with 15% to 25% as singletons. This material consisted of CD8+ T cells from cultured PBMCs, taken from culture after CMV antigen stimulation. The receptors here all came from a human donor in good health (CMV status not recorded). Some clones in this sample may be carry-over from other donors' samples.

This clonotype has ten or more counts. Sequence at one end of the junction differs from germline and may be a read error. This sequence joins TRBV4-1 and TRBJ2-1; a possible D gene is TRBD1 (6 bases). This CDR3 comprises 12 residues. Germline CDR1 reads MGHRA; CDR2 reads YSYEKL. Here the CDR3 reads CASSQGGNEQFF. DNA for the CDR3: TGTGCCAGCAGCCAAGGGGGCAATGAGCAGTTCTTC.

This clonotype was detected a few times. The rearrangement joins TRBV7-2 to TRBJ2-1; D may correspond to TRBD1 or TRBD2 (5 bases each). The CDR3 is made up of 15 amino acids. V was clipped by 5 bases and J by 8 bases, with 19 bases between them. Looked up from germline, CDR1 is SGHTA and CDR2 is FQGNSA. CDR3 nucleotides: TGTGCCAGCAGCCCACGGGGCGGTGGGTACGATGAGCAGTTCTTC. Residues: CASSPRGGGYDEQFF.

The CDR3 loop reads CASSVPDGHQETQYF. The CDR3 nucleotides are TGTGCCAGCAGCGTCCCGGACGGCCACCAAGAGACCCAGTACTTC. The chain uses TRBV7-9 and TRBJ2-5; the D is unclear. CDR1 and CDR2 from the germline V gene are SEHNR and FQNEAQ (reference sequence). V lost 5 bases and J lost 0, with 13 bases in between. This CDR3 comprises 15 residues.

This clonotype was found many times. The rearrangement uses TRBV11-2 and TRBJ1-3, with 10 bases aligning to TRBD1. The CDR3 runs 14 residues. Germline-derived CDR1 and CDR2 are SGHAT and FQNNGV. V lost 5 bases and J lost 4; bases outside the gene matches: 2. The CDR3 DNA follows: TGTGCCAGCAGCGGGACAGGGGCCGGAAACACCATATATTTT. It codes for CASSGTGAGNTIYF.

The V and J genes are TRBV9 and TRBJ2-1; TRBD2 is a possible D gene (5 bases). V was cut by 0 bases and J by 10 bases, with 17 bases left in between. Germline assignment: CDR1 SGDLS and CDR2 YYNGEE. The CDR3 covers 15 residues. In nucleotides, the CDR3 is TGTGCCAGCAGCGTAGCCGGGGATCCCTCGGGGGAGCAGTTCTTC. It translates to CASSVAGDPSGEQFF.

This clonotype appeared a few times. The gene calls are TRBV6-6 and TRBJ1-5, with 11 bases fitting TRBD1. The CDR3 consists of 13 residues. Trimming at V came to 10 bases and at J to 7 bases, leaving 6 bases not matched to a gene. Germline V lookup: CDR1 MNHNY, CDR2 SVGAGI (reference sequence). The CDR3 loop reads CATGTGGEQPQHF. The CDR3 DNA follows: TGTGCCACCGGGACAGGGGGAGAACAGCCCCAGCATTTT.

This clonotype was recorded a few times. CDR3 DNA: TGTGCCAGCACCGTGACAGGGGGCTACGAGCAGTACTTC. It encodes CASTVTGGYEQYF. This chain joins TRBV6-1 and TRBJ2-7, with TRBD1 matching over 9 bases. The trim removed 7 bases at V and 3 bases at J, leaving 4 bases unmatched. Germline assignment: CDR1 MNHNS and CDR2 SASEGT. The CDR3 spans 13 residues.

This clonotype was recorded a few times. The genes are TRBV20-1 and TRBJ2-1; possible D gene TRBD1, 5 bases. Trimming shortened V by 6 bases and J by 8 bases, and 23 bases separated the two germline ends. This CDR3 contains 15 residues. Germline-derived CDR1 and CDR2 are DFQATT and SNEGSKA (reference sequence). The DNA for the CDR3 is TGCAGTGCCGTAGCTGTCCAGGGATCGTCGGATGAGCAGTTCTTC. Encoded protein: CSAVAVQGSSDEQFF.

This clonotype was seen ten or more times. The rearrangement joins TRBV23-1 to TRBJ2-5; the D gene could be TRBD1 or TRBD2 (5 bases each). TRBV23-1 is classed as an ORF, of uncertain function. Trimming stripped 4 bases from V and 3 bases from J, with 21 bases between. The CDR3 totals 17 residues. The CDR3 here is CASSRPPGPKFEETQYF. The CDR3 nucleotides read TGCGCCAGCAGTCGACCCCCGGGACCGAAATTTGAAGAGACCCAGTACTTC.

The genes are TRBV29-1 and TRBJ2-2; no reliable D call. CDR1 is SQVTM, CDR2 ANQGSEA, per germline. The CDR3 is 13 residues long. Trimming left V 0 bases short and J 7 bases short, with 9 bases between. The CDR3 protein is CSVEDLEYGELFF. CDR3 coding DNA: TGCAGCGTTGAAGACTTAGAGTACGGGGAGCTGTTTTTT.

The chain uses TRBV11-2 and TRBJ1-1; D perhaps matches TRBD1 (5 bases). The ends were cut back, 1 base at V and 5 bases at J, with 14 bases in the middle. Per germline, CDR1 SGHAT and CDR2 FQNNGV. The CDR3 has 15 residues. CDR3 amino acids: CASSLVWQGRTEAFF. CDR3 coding DNA: TGTGCCAGCAGCTTAGTGTGGCAGGGTAGAACTGAAGCTTTCTTT.

This clonotype showed up just a few times. V and J are TRBV28 and TRBJ2-1; 8 bases are shared with TRBD2. Germline values: CDR1 MDHEN, CDR2 SYDVKM. J was trimmed by 8 bases and V by 4 bases; bases with no gene match: 10. The CDR3 contains 15 residues. The CDR3 reads CASSSPAGEGDEQFF. DNA for the CDR3: TGTGCCAGCAGTTCCCCAGCGGGAGAAGGCGATGAGCAGTTCTTC.

The chain uses TRBV6-6 and TRBJ2-3; D call uncertain. The V and J ends lost 5 bases and 3 bases respectively, with 18 bases between them. CDR3 length equals 16 residues. Looked up from germline, CDR1 is MNHNY and CDR2 is SVGAGI (reference sequence). The CDR3 nucleotides read TGTGCCAGCAGTGGAAATGAAGCTCTCAGTACAGATACGCAGTATTTT. Its protein is CASSGNEALSTDTQYF.

This clonotype was observed many times. The chain carries TRBV7-2 and TRBJ2-1, with D perhaps TRBD1 or TRBD2 (5 bases each). This CDR3 spans 16 amino acids. Germline loops: CDR1 SGHTA, CDR2 FQGNSA. With 2 bases removed from V and 3 bases from J, the gap between germline ends came to 14 bases. The CDR3 bases are TGTGCCAGCAGCTTAATCCCAGAGGGGATCTACAATGAGCAGTTCTTC. Its protein product is CASSLIPEGIYNEQFF.

This clonotype showed up just a few times. The chain couples TRBV2 to TRBJ2-7; no clear D gene. CDR3 length: 12 amino acids. Germline-derived CDR1 and CDR2 are SNHLY and FYNNEI. The V gene lost 4 bases and the J gene lost 3 bases, with 7 bases spanning the gap. The DNA of the CDR3 is TGTGCCAGCAGTGGAGGTTTCTACGAGCAGTACTTC. Its translation is CASSGGFYEQYF.

The chain is built from TRBV11-1 and TRBJ2-7; D is undetermined. From germline, CDR1 is SGHAT and CDR2 FQDESV (reference sequence). Trimming stripped 6 bases from V and 2 bases from J, with 17 bases between. The CDR3 has 15 residues. The CDR3 region has the DNA TGTGCCAGCAGTTCAGTACGCAGGTTCGCCTACGAGCAGTACTTC. It yields the protein CASSSVRRFAYEQYF.

This rearrangement joins TRBV27 to TRBJ2-1, with a weak D call TRBD1 (5 bases). In germline, CDR1 is MNHEY, CDR2 SMNVEV (reference sequence). V dropped 4 bases and J dropped 14 bases, with 15 bases sitting between them. The CDR3 contains 12 residues. The CDR3 DNA is TGTGCCAGCAGTTCAGGACACCAGCAAGAGTTCTTC. Its translation: CASSSGHQQEFF.

This clonotype has a handful of counts. The CDR3 nucleotides read TGTGCCAGCAGTTTATCGTACGGGGAGCTGTTTTTT. It translates to CASSLSYGELFF. The gene calls are TRBV28 and TRBJ2-2; no definite D call. From germline, CDR1 is MDHEN and CDR2 SYDVKM. The CDR3 is made up of 12 amino acids. V was cut by 1 base and J by 7 bases, with 4 bases left in between.

The sample holds a few counts of this clonotype. The CDR3 DNA reads as TGCGCCAGCAGCCAAAGTAGACGTCAGCCCCAGCATTTT. Translation: CASSQSRRQPQHF. V and J are TRBV4-3 and TRBJ1-5, with unresolved D. Trimming cost V 2 bases and J 6 bases, with 8 bases left between them. The germline gives CDR1 LGHNA, CDR2 YSLEER. This CDR3 comprises 13 residues.

Many counts were recorded for this clonotype. The chain recombines TRBV7-8 with TRBJ2-3, with unresolved D. From germline, CDR1 is SGHVS and CDR2 FQNEAQ. This CDR3 is 13 amino acids long. V lost 0 bases and J lost 5, with 6 bases in between. CDR3 nucleotides: TGTGCCAGCAGCTTAGCGCGAGGAGATACGCAGTATTTT. It encodes CASSLARGDTQYF.

The chain combines TRBV2 with TRBJ2-3; possible D gene TRBD1, 6 bases. CDR1 is SNHLY and CDR2 is FYNNEI in the germline V gene. The CDR3 extends over 17 amino acids. V gave up 5 bases and J gave up 4 bases, with 22 bases separating them. The CDR3 DNA is TGTGCCAGCAGTCGCAGTAGTTATGCAGGGGCAGCAGATACGCAGTATTTT. This encodes CASSRSSYAGAADTQYF. The complete variable domain, with remaining parts taken from reference TRBV2 and TRBJ2-3, reads EPEVTQTPSHQVTQMGQEVILRCVPISNHLYFYWYRQILGQKVEFLVSFYNNEISEKSEIFDDQFSVERPDGSNFTLKIRSTKLEDSAMYFCASSRSSYAGAADTQYFGPGTRLTVL.

This clonotype was recorded at least ten times. The rearrangement links TRBV12-3 or TRBV12-4 to TRBJ2-7, with D maybe TRBD1 (6 bases). The CDR3 contains 13 residues. V was pared by 2 bases and J by 6 bases, with 11 bases between. CDR3 sequence (DNA): TGTGCCAGCAGTTTATCCCCAGGGGTCGAGCAGTACTTC. As protein: CASSLSPGVEQYF.

This clonotype has more than one count but fewer than ten. An end of the junction differs from the germline gene, which may be a read error. V usage is TRBV7-3 and J usage is TRBJ2-2, with D perhaps matching TRBD1 (5 bases). This CDR3 has 14 residues. Germline V CDR1 and CDR2: SGHTA, FQGTGA. The chain's CDR3 is CASTLQANTGELFF. DNA of the CDR3: TGTGCCAGCACCTTACAGGCGAACACCGGGGAGCTGTTTTTT.

The chain links TRBV11-2 to TRBJ2-7; TRBD1 matches at 7 bases. The germline gives CDR1 SGHAT, CDR2 FQNNGV. CDR3 length: 15 amino acids. V lost 1 base to trimming and J lost 3 bases; unmatched junction nucleotides: 6. CDR3 sequence (DNA): TGTGCCAGCAGCTTAGTAGGGACAGAGGTCTACGAGCAGTACTTC. It yields the protein CASSLVGTEVYEQYF.

The J gene is TRBJ1-6, the V gene TRBV6-5, with D tentatively TRBD1 (6 bases). There are 16 residues in the CDR3. Germline assignment: CDR1 MNHEY and CDR2 SVGAGI. Trimming took 3 bases from V and 6 from J, leaving 15 bases between them. The CDR3 sequence: CASSYLGGRGNSPLHF. In DNA form, the CDR3 reads TGTGCCAGCAGTTATCTTGGGGGCAGGGGTAATTCACCCCTCCACTTT.

The genes are TRBV4-1 and TRBJ2-1; no firm D call. CDR3 length equals 12 residues. V gave up 4 bases and J gave up 6 bases, with 7 bases separating them. In germline, CDR1 is MGHRA, CDR2 YSYEKL. CDR3 sequence reads: CASSPDTNEQFF. In DNA form, the CDR3 reads TGCGCCAGCAGCCCCGACACCAATGAGCAGTTCTTC.

There are many counts of this clonotype. The chain recombines TRBV11-3 with TRBJ1-1; no reliable D call. Trimming stripped 3 bases from V and 0 bases from J, with 8 bases between. Germline V CDR1 and CDR2: SGHNT, YENEEA. The CDR3 runs 14 residues. The CDR3 here is CASSFSELNTEAFF. The DNA for the CDR3 is TGTGCCAGCAGCTTCTCAGAATTGAACACTGAAGCTTTCTTT.